This paragraph reports one T cell receptor beta chain. This sample stems from a study of blood T cells in healthy people across ages. Using a J-beta primer mix together with a sample-barcoded 5' primer, a second PCR was run for about 6 to 11 cycles. TCRdb independently ran MiXCR on the 5' RACE reads; one entry per CDR3 protein. The data contain about 1 million distinct CDR3 sequences, 45% of them singletons. V lost 6 bases to trimming and J lost 0 bases; unmatched junction nucleotides: 9. The CDR3 extends over 17 amino acids. Source material: blood. This receptor was taken from an older woman in good health. The V call is TRBV12-3 or TRBV12-4, the J call TRBJ2-1; 9 nucleotides align to TRBD2. CDR3 DNA sequence: TGTGCCAGCAGCCCTAGCGGGGAGGGTTCCTCCTACAATGAGCAGTTCTTC. The encoded protein is CASSPSGEGSSYNEQFF.